What follows are 28 T cell receptor beta chains derived from one specimen sequenced in a study of OX40 agonist ivuxolimab in advanced cancers. Here immunoSEQ multiplex PCR was the method, and the copy in TCRdb shows in-frame clones only, minus some. This repertoire shows around 67,000 clones, approximately 89% found once; its top ten account for roughly 2.4%. The specimen comprised CD4+ or CD8+ T cells sorted from blood, sampled in a trial of the OX40 agonist ivuxolimab. These receptor sequences come from an adult with an advanced solid tumor such as melanoma, head and neck, liver or kidney cancer.

The V call is TRBV18, the J call TRBJ2-1, with 8 bases lining up with TRBD1. CDR3 length: 15 residues. After removal of 6 bases from V and 4 bases from J, the junction contained 8 bases not matched to a gene. Per the germline V gene, CDR1 is KGHSH and CDR2 is LQKENI. CDR3 sequence (DNA): TGTGCCAGCTCGCGCGGGACAGGTGATTACAATGAGCAGTTCTTC. It is translated as CASSRGTGDYNEQFF.

In this sample, this clone turned up once. The V and J genes are TRBV6-5 and TRBJ2-3, with D unresolved. In germline, CDR1 is MNHEY, CDR2 SVGAGI. Trimming stripped 6 bases from V and 6 bases from J, with 10 bases between. CDR3 length: 12 residues. The CDR3 sequence is CASSSSSDTQYF. The CDR3 nucleotides read TGTGCCAGCAGCAGTAGCAGTGATACGCAGTATTTT.

The rearrangement joins TRBV6-1 to TRBJ1-5; D is ambiguous. The germline gives CDR1 MNHNS, CDR2 SASEGT. Trimming left V 3 bases short and J 3 bases short, with 9 bases between. This CDR3 contains 14 residues. The CDR3: CASSEGINNQPQHF. CDR3 DNA sequence: TGTGCCAGCAGTGAGGGTATCAACAATCAGCCCCAGCATTTT.

The chain employs TRBV6-6 and TRBJ2-3; D may be TRBD1 (5 bases). This CDR3 has 12 residues. Germline values: CDR1 MNHNY, CDR2 SVGAGI (reference sequence). The germline V and J ends were trimmed by 2 bases and 5 bases, with 5 bases remaining between them. Here the CDR3 reads CASSYQGDTQYF. As DNA, the CDR3 is TGTGCCAGCAGTTACCAGGGAGATACGCAGTATTTT.

The V gene is TRBV7-2, the J gene TRBJ1-2; 7 nucleotides align to TRBD1. Trimming took 4 bases from V and 7 from J; bases not matched to a gene: 3. Germline-derived CDR1 and CDR2 are SGHTA and FQGNSA. The CDR3 has 12 residues. The CDR3 spells CASSSDRAGYTF. The DNA for the CDR3 is TGTGCCAGCAGCTCTGACAGGGCTGGCTACACCTTC.

This chain joins TRBV7-2 and TRBJ1-2; no reliable D call. The germline CDR1 and CDR2 sequences are SGHTA and FQGNSA. Trimming took off 5 bases at V and 2 bases at J, with 12 bases between the two ends. This CDR3 comprises 14 residues. The CDR3: CASSGSSPNYGYTF. CDR3 bases: TGTGCCAGCAGCGGGTCGAGCCCAAACTATGGCTACACCTTC.

This clone was picked up one time. The chain uses TRBV28 and TRBJ1-1, with a possible D match to TRBD1 (6 bases). The CDR3 is 14 residues long. V shed 6 bases and J shed 4 bases, with 15 bases lying between them. CDR1 MDHEN and CDR2 SYDVKM come from the germline V gene. CDR3 DNA sequence: TGTGCCAGCAGGCCCCCAGGGGAGGGCACTGAAGCTTTCTTT. Its protein is CASRPPGEGTEAFF.

Comment on this clone: One end of the junction is discordant with germline, which a read error may explain. This chain connects TRBV15 to TRBJ2-4; a weak D match, TRBD1 (7 bases). Looked up from germline, CDR1 is LNHNV and CDR2 is YYDKDF (reference sequence). The CDR3 sequence is 15 residues long. As DNA, the CDR3 is TGTGCCTCCAGCCGGGCAGGGGGGAGGAGGAGCATTCAGTACTTC. It codes for CASSRAGGRRSIQYF.

The chain carries TRBV27 and TRBJ2-1; 7 nucleotides agree with TRBD2. Germline assignment: CDR1 MNHEY and CDR2 SMNVEV (reference sequence). There are 14 residues in the CDR3. V lost 2 bases and J lost 2; bases outside the gene matches: 0. The CDR3, as DNA: TGTGCCAGCAGTTTAGGGGGGGCCTACAATGAGCAGTTCTTC. Translated: CASSLGGAYNEQFF.

V usage is TRBV18 and J usage is TRBJ1-1; 8 bases match TRBD1. This CDR3 has 14 residues. V was pared by 2 bases and J by 5 bases, with 4 bases of the junction left unmatched. Germline V gives CDR1 KGHSH, CDR2 LQKENI. In DNA, the CDR3 is TGTGCCAGCTCACCAAGCCAGGGGGCTACTGAAGCTTTCTTT. This sequence encodes CASSPSQGATEAFF.

The rearrangement links TRBV11-2 to TRBJ2-3, with 7 nucleotides matching TRBD2. The CDR3 covers 14 residues. Germline assignment: CDR1 SGHAT and CDR2 FQNNGV. Unmatched junction bases numbered 3, after V lost 5 bases and J lost 1 base. The CDR3 protein is CASSRSGGTDTQYF. The CDR3 DNA reads as TGTGCCAGCAGCCGCAGCGGGGGCACAGATACGCAGTATTTT. Looking up the rest from reference TRBV11-2 and TRBJ2-3 gives the full variable domain: EAGVAQSPRYKIIEKRQSVAFWCNPISGHATLYWYQQILGQGPKLLIQFQNNGVVDDSQLPKDRFSAERLKGVDSTLKIQPAKLEDSAVYLCASSRSGGTDTQYFGPGTRLTVL.

This chain uses TRBV5-6 with TRBJ1-4; TRBD1 is a possible D gene (6 bases). Trimming took off 1 base at V and 8 bases at J, with 18 bases between the two ends. CDR3 length equals 16 residues. The germline V gene encodes CDR1 SGHDT and CDR2 YYEEEE. CDR3 sequence (DNA): TGTGCCAGCAGCTTGCCCCGGACAGCCAGCGGCGAAAAACTGTTTTTT. Translated, it gives CASSLPRTASGEKLFF.

The chain has TRBV27 and TRBJ2-1; D may match TRBD1 or TRBD2 (5 bases each). Trimming removed 6 bases at V and 0 bases at J, with 12 bases between. The CDR3 extends over 15 amino acids. Germline CDR1 reads MNHEY; CDR2 reads SMNVEV (reference sequence). CDR3: CASSPDGASYNEQFF. For the CDR3, the DNA is TGTGCCAGCAGCCCGGACGGGGCCTCCTACAATGAGCAGTTCTTC.

In its sample, this clone was seen once. The chain uses TRBV19 and TRBJ2-2; 10 nucleotides line up with TRBD1. From germline, CDR1 is LNHDA and CDR2 SQIVND (reference sequence). CDR3 length: 16 residues. Losses at the gene ends were 6 bases for V and 6 bases for J; bases not matched to a gene: 10. CDR3 DNA: TGTGCCAGTAGACTATCCGGGACAGGGGTGGCCGGGGAGCTGTTTTTT. It codes for CASRLSGTGVAGELFF.

This CDR3 reads CASSFASGTYEQYF. For the CDR3, the DNA is TGTGCCAGCAGTTTTGCTAGCGGGACCTACGAGCAGTACTTC. The chain combines TRBV28 with TRBJ2-7; 9 bases align to TRBD2. This CDR3 spans 14 amino acids. In germline, CDR1 is MDHEN, CDR2 SYDVKM. V gave up 3 bases and J gave up 2 bases; unmatched junction bases: 2.

The chain couples TRBV28 to TRBJ1-4; 9 bases match TRBD1. J gave up 8 bases and V 5 bases, and 12 bases lay outside the gene matches. In germline, CDR1 is MDHEN, CDR2 SYDVKM. CDR3 length: 16 residues. The CDR3 region is CASSPGGTGFREKLFF. As DNA, the CDR3 is TGTGCCAGCAGTCCCGGCGGGACAGGGTTTAGGGAAAAACTGTTTTTT.

This clone was seen only a few times. The chain couples TRBV19 to TRBJ1-5; the D is unclear. The CDR3 contains 18 residues. Germline lookup yields CDR1 LNHDA and CDR2 SQIVND (reference sequence). Trimming cost V 7 bases and J 2 bases, with 24 bases left between them. The CDR3 reads CASIRAMGKDSGNQPQHF. In nucleotides, the CDR3 is TGTGCCAGTATCCGGGCCATGGGGAAAGATAGCGGCAATCAGCCCCAGCATTTT.

The rearrangement uses TRBV7-6 and TRBJ1-2, with D perhaps TRBD1 (6 bases). This CDR3 region has 17 residues. V was shortened by 3 bases and J by 0 bases, with 17 bases between the two germline ends. Per germline, CDR1 SGHVS and CDR2 FNYEAQ. CDR3 nucleotide sequence: TGTGCCAGCAGCTTCGGACAGATCCCAAGAACTAACTATGGCTACACCTTC. As protein: CASSFGQIPRTNYGYTF.

The chain combines TRBV5-1 with TRBJ1-1; D gene ambiguous. CDR3 length: 12 amino acids. Trimming pared 6 bases from V and 1 base from J, leaving 7 bases between. Germline V CDR1 and CDR2: SGHRS, YFSETQ. The CDR3 is CASNPANTEAFF. Here the CDR3 DNA reads TGCGCCAGCAACCCGGCGAACACTGAAGCTTTCTTT.

CDR3 region: CASRGVGYGYTF. The CDR3 nucleotides read TGTGCCAGTAGGGGGGTTGGCTATGGCTACACCTTC. This chain joins TRBV19 and TRBJ1-2; a possible D gene is TRBD1 (5 bases). Germline V lookup: CDR1 LNHDA, CDR2 SQIVND (reference sequence). This CDR3 comprises 12 residues. V was cut by 6 bases and J by 4 bases, with 9 bases left in between. Filled out from reference TRBV19 and TRBJ1-2, the complete variable domain reads DGGITQSPKYLFRKEGQNVTLSCEQNLNHDAMYWYRQDPGQGLRLIYYSQIVNDFQKGDIAEGYSVSREKKESFPLTVTSAQKNPTAFYLCASRGVGYGYTFGSGTRLTVV.

The V and J genes are TRBV9 and TRBJ2-3, with 7 bases that match TRBD1. The CDR3 has 14 residues. The V segment lost 3 bases and the J segment 2 bases; nucleotides outside the gene matches: 3. Germline CDR1 is SGDLS and CDR2 is YYNGEE. The CDR3 bases are TGTGCCAGCAGCGCCGAGGGGGCCACAGATACGCAGTATTTT. This gives the protein CASSAEGATDTQYF. Combining the CDR3 with reference TRBV9 and TRBJ2-3 gives the whole variable domain DSGVTQTPKHLITATGQRVTLRCSPRSGDLSVYWYQQSLDQGLQFLIQYYNGEERAKGNILERFSAQQFPDLHSELNLSSLELGDSALYFCASSAEGATDTQYFGPGTRLTVL.

There are a few counts of this clone. The chain has TRBV11-2 and TRBJ1-2, with D perhaps matching TRBD1 (5 bases). The length of the CDR3 is 13 residues. Trimming took off 1 base at V and 7 bases at J, with 10 bases between the two ends. The germline gives CDR1 SGHAT, CDR2 FQNNGV. This chain's CDR3 is CASSLAAGLGYTF. The CDR3, as DNA: TGTGCCAGCAGCTTAGCGGCAGGGCTTGGCTACACCTTC.

This chain uses TRBV7-9 with TRBJ2-7, with no clear D. V was clipped by 2 bases and J by 6 bases, with 11 bases between them. CDR1 and CDR2 from the germline V gene are SEHNR and FQNEAQ (reference sequence). CDR3 length: 13 amino acids. The CDR3 DNA reads TGTGCCAGCAGCTTACCAAAGGTCCGCGAGCAGTACTTC. This gives the protein CASSLPKVREQYF.

The chain carries TRBV28 and TRBJ1-2; 7 nucleotides line up with TRBD1. CDR1 and CDR2 from the germline V gene are MDHEN and SYDVKM. This CDR3 comprises 16 residues. V trimming: 5 bases; J trimming: 6 bases; junction bases outside the gene matches: 15. This CDR3 reads CASSPAQGVAIDGYTF. CDR3 coding DNA: TGTGCCAGCAGTCCAGCCCAGGGGGTGGCAATCGATGGCTACACCTTC.

The chain employs TRBV10-3 and TRBJ2-1; perhaps TRBD2 as D (6 bases). Trimming removed 4 bases from V and 8 bases from J, with 6 bases in between. The CDR3 totals 11 residues. In germline, CDR1 is ENHRY, CDR2 SYGVKD. CDR3 nucleotides: TGTGCCATCAGTGGGGGGGATGAGCAGTTCTTC. It specifies CAISGGDEQFF.

This clone was counted a single time. The V call is TRBV6-1, the J call TRBJ1-5; maybe TRBD1 (5 bases). Trimming removed 8 bases at V and 1 base at J, with 15 bases between. Germline CDR1 MNHNS, CDR2 SASEGT. The CDR3 is made up of 15 amino acids. The CDR3 DNA is TGTGCCAGCGGAGGGGTAGGGTCCAGCAATCAGCCCCAGCATTTT. Its protein product is CASGGVGSSNQPQHF.

This chain links TRBV5-1 with TRBJ2-1; D gene ambiguous. Trimming removed 0 bases at V and 4 bases at J, with 2 bases between. Germline V gives CDR1 SGHRS, CDR2 YFSETQ. The CDR3 length is 12 residues. The CDR3 DNA sequence: TGCGCCAGCAGCTTGGAGTACAATGAGCAGTTCTTC. Translated: CASSLEYNEQFF.

This chain links TRBV7-9 with TRBJ2-1, with TRBD2 identical over 7 bases. There are 16 residues in the CDR3. V gave up 7 bases and J gave up 0 bases; unmatched junction bases: 9. Germline V gives CDR1 SEHNR, CDR2 FQNEAQ (reference sequence). The CDR3 nucleotides are TGTGCCAGCACCCTGCTCGGGGGGACCTCCTACAATGAGCAGTTCTTC. It encodes CASTLLGGTSYNEQFF.